A selection of T cell receptor beta chains follows, all from one sample in a study of shared clonotypes between healthy human individuals. The protocol was immunoSEQ multiplex PCR, while the TCRdb copy is restricted to in-frame clones and leaves out a portion. The table lists about 380,000 clones, around 96% of them singletons. The sample was memory CD8+ T cells sorted from blood. These TCRs come from a man aged 25 to 40 in good health. CDR3s include the opening cysteine and the closing phenylalanine or tryptophan. Each record gives: V gene, clone size, D gene, J gene, CDR3 DNA, CDR3 protein. D genes are given only for firm matches. The size of a clone is reported for some rows only, either as once, few or many, or as a class for expanded clones.

V gene: TRBV18; clone size: .; D gene: .; J gene: TRBJ1-1; CDR3 DNA: TGTGCCAGCTCACCATTATGGGGCAACACTGAAGCTTTCTTT; CDR3 protein: CASSPLWGNTEAFF
V gene: TRBV29-1; clone size: .; D gene: .; J gene: TRBJ2-1; CDR3 DNA: TGCAGCGTTGAAGATCTTTACAGCTACAATGAGCAGTTCTTC; CDR3 protein: CSVEDLYSYNEQFF
V gene: TRBV7-9; clone size: .; D gene: .; J gene: TRBJ2-2; CDR3 DNA: TGTGCCAGCAGCTTAAGTCGGCCGACGCAGGCCGGGGAGCTGTTTTTT; CDR3 protein: CASSLSRPTQAGELFF
V gene: TRBV7-2; clone size: .; D gene: .; J gene: TRBJ2-1; CDR3 DNA: TGTGCCAGCAGCCCAGAAATAAGCTCCTACAATGAGCAGTTCTTC; CDR3 protein: CASSPEISSYNEQFF
V gene: TRBV5-1; clone size: .; D gene: .; J gene: TRBJ2-1; CDR3 DNA: TGCGCCAGCAGCGGGGGACAAGAGCGGGACGAGGGTTGGGATCCAAGGAATGAGCAGTTCTTC; CDR3 protein: CASSGGQERDEGWDPRNEQFF
V gene: TRBV12-5; clone size: .; D gene: TRBD1; J gene: TRBJ2-5; CDR3 DNA: TGTGCTAGTGGTTTGACCCCGGACAGGGAGACCCAGTACTTC; CDR3 protein: CASGLTPDRETQYF
V gene: TRBV30; clone size: .; D gene: .; J gene: TRBJ2-1; CDR3 DNA: TGTGCCTGGAGTCTCGGTAGATTTAATGAGCAGTTCTTC; CDR3 protein: CAWSLGRFNEQFF
V gene: TRBV7-9; clone size: once; D gene: TRBD1; J gene: TRBJ2-7; CDR3 DNA: TGTGCCAGCAGCTTATTCAGGGGGCCGAGCGATAGTTCCTACGAGCAGTACTTC; CDR3 protein: CASSLFRGPSDSSYEQYF
V gene: TRBV27; clone size: .; D gene: TRBD2; J gene: TRBJ2-6; CDR3 DNA: TGTGCCAGCAGTTTGGCGGGAGGCGCTGGGGCCAACGTCCTGACTTTC; CDR3 protein: CASSLAGGAGANVLTF
V gene: TRBV19; clone size: .; D gene: .; J gene: TRBJ1-2; CDR3 DNA: TGTGCCAGTAGTATCGTCAACTATGGCTACACCTTC; CDR3 protein: CASSIVNYGYTF
V gene: TRBV5-4; clone size: .; D gene: TRBD1; J gene: TRBJ1-2; CDR3 DNA: TGTGCCAGCAGGACAGGGGGCCAGGCGAACTATGGCTACACCTTC; CDR3 protein: CASRTGGQANYGYTF
V gene: TRBV19; clone size: .; D gene: .; J gene: TRBJ2-7; CDR3 DNA: TGTGCCAGTATGTACGAGCAGTACTTC; CDR3 protein: CASMYEQYF
V gene: TRBV7-9; clone size: .; D gene: .; J gene: TRBJ2-5; CDR3 DNA: TGTGCCAGCAGCTTAGGGGGGGGCGCAGAGACCCAGTACTTC; CDR3 protein: CASSLGGGAETQYF
V gene: TRBV4-1; clone size: .; D gene: .; J gene: TRBJ1-3; CDR3 DNA: TGCGCCAGCAGACCCGGACAGACGGCAGGAAACACCATATATTTT; CDR3 protein: CASRPGQTAGNTIYF
V gene: TRBV27; clone size: .; D gene: .; J gene: TRBJ1-2; CDR3 DNA: TGTGCCAGCAGTTTGGGTCAGGGAAATGGCTACACCTTC; CDR3 protein: CASSLGQGNGYTF
V gene: TRBV28; clone size: .; D gene: TRBD1; J gene: TRBJ1-5; CDR3 DNA: TGTGCCAGCAGTTTCCTGGGGCAGGGGGGTCAGCCCCAGCATTTT; CDR3 protein: CASSFLGQGGQPQHF
V gene: TRBV20-1; clone size: .; D gene: .; J gene: TRBJ2-7; CDR3 DNA: TGCAGTGCTCTTCGCCCCTACGAGCAGTACTTC; CDR3 protein: CSALRPYEQYF
V gene: TRBV20-1; clone size: once; D gene: .; J gene: TRBJ2-3; CDR3 DNA: TGCAGTGCCCCTGGGCGGGATACGCAGTATTTT; CDR3 protein: CSAPGRDTQYF
V gene: TRBV4-2; clone size: .; D gene: .; J gene: TRBJ1-2; CDR3 DNA: TGTGCCAGCAGCCAAGGGTTAGGGGGCTATGGCTACACCTTC; CDR3 protein: CASSQGLGGYGYTF
V gene: TRBV6-1; clone size: .; D gene: .; J gene: TRBJ2-7; CDR3 DNA: TGTGCCAGCAAAAGGGGTCAGTCCTACGAGCAGTACTTC; CDR3 protein: CASKRGQSYEQYF
V gene: TRBV28; clone size: .; D gene: TRBD1; J gene: TRBJ2-3; CDR3 DNA: TGTGCCAGCCGACACAGGGGGCGAACAGATACGCAGTATTTT; CDR3 protein: CASRHRGRTDTQYF
V gene: TRBV10-3; clone size: .; D gene: TRBD2; J gene: TRBJ2-7; CDR3 DNA: TGTGCCACGGATAGCGGGAGGGGATACGAGCAGTACTTC; CDR3 protein: CATDSGRGYEQYF
V gene: TRBV7-9; clone size: .; D gene: TRBD2; J gene: TRBJ2-7; CDR3 DNA: TGTGCCAGCAGCTTAGGCAAGGGACTAGCGGTGGCCTACGAGCAGTACTTC; CDR3 protein: CASSLGKGLAVAYEQYF
V gene: TRBV19; clone size: once; D gene: TRBD2; J gene: TRBJ2-1; CDR3 DNA: TGTGCCAGTAGTACCCGACTAGCGGCCAACAATGAGCAGTTCTTC; CDR3 protein: CASSTRLAANNEQFF
V gene: TRBV4-1; clone size: .; D gene: .; J gene: TRBJ2-4; CDR3 DNA: TGCGCCAGCAGCCATACGGATCTAGCCAAAAACATTCAGTACTTC; CDR3 protein: CASSHTDLAKNIQYF
V gene: TRBV18; clone size: few; D gene: TRBD1; J gene: TRBJ1-1; CDR3 DNA: TGTGCCAGCTCAGCCAAAAGACAGGGAGACACTGAAGCTTTCTTT; CDR3 protein: CASSAKRQGDTEAFF
V gene: TRBV2; clone size: .; D gene: .; J gene: TRBJ1-3; CDR3 DNA: TGTGCCAGCAGCGGAAACACCATATATTTT; CDR3 protein: CASSGNTIYF
V gene: TRBV5-1; clone size: .; D gene: TRBD2; J gene: TRBJ2-4; CDR3 DNA: TGCGCCAGCGGACCCGGGACTATGGGAAACATTCAGTACTTC; CDR3 protein: CASGPGTMGNIQYF
V gene: TRBV10-3; clone size: .; D gene: TRBD1; J gene: TRBJ1-2; CDR3 DNA: TGTGCCATCAGTGAGGTCGCGGGACAGAACTATGGCTACACCTTC; CDR3 protein: CAISEVAGQNYGYTF
V gene: TRBV5-1; clone size: few; D gene: .; J gene: TRBJ2-7; CDR3 DNA: TGCGCCAGCAGCCCCGGGGACACGGACTACGAGCAGTACTTC; CDR3 protein: CASSPGDTDYEQYF
V gene: TRBV27; clone size: once; D gene: .; J gene: TRBJ1-1; CDR3 DNA: TGTGCCAGCAGTTTGTACGGGGGGCGGACTGAAGCTTTCTTT; CDR3 protein: CASSLYGGRTEAFF